One sample yielded the 2 T cell receptor beta chains listed below, sequenced in a study of metastatic and nonmetastatic thyroid tumors. TCRdb re-called the PCR reads via MiXCR. The sample has fewer than 45,000 clones; less than 25% are singletons. No treatment of any kind had been given to any patient before thyroid surgery. The sequenced sample consisted of blood. The source is a female donor with papillary thyroid cancer or a benign thyroid nodule (not recorded which). Some clones in this sample may be carry-over from other donors' samples.

This clone has ten or more counts. V and J are TRBV10-3 and TRBJ2-5; no clear D gene. CDR1 ENHRY and CDR2 SYGVKD come from the germline V gene. The germline V and J ends were trimmed by 6 bases and 1 base, with 15 bases remaining between them. The length of the CDR3 is 15 residues. The CDR3 coding sequence is TGTGCCATCAGCGAAGACGCCACCATCCAAGAGACCCAGTACTTC. Translation: CAISEDATIQETQYF.

This clone was recorded once. The J gene is TRBJ2-3, the V gene TRBV11-1; a weak D match, TRBD1 (6 bases). With 5 bases removed from V and 1 base from J, the gap between germline ends came to 13 bases. The CDR3 covers 15 residues. The V gene's germline CDR1 is SGHAT and CDR2 FQDESV (reference sequence). In DNA, the CDR3 is TGTGCCAGCAGCCAGGGGCTGGGGGGCACAGATACGCAGTATTTT. Amino acids: CASSQGLGGTDTQYF.